This passage covers 24 T cell receptor beta chains from one sample sequenced in a study of graft-versus-host responses after intestinal transplantation. Sequenced by immunoSEQ multiplex PCR; TCRdb stores in-frame clones only, minus some. The profile shows approximately 97,000 clones, 85% to 95% of them singletons. No antigen has been identified for these receptors. The sequencing here drew on unstimulated CD8+ T cells sorted from spleen or lymph node cells, taken before transplant. The source of these receptors is a human donor who was the organ donor for an intestinal transplant.

The J gene is TRBJ2-7, the V gene TRBV5-1, with a weak D call TRBD1 (6 bases). V lost 4 bases and J lost 0, with 14 bases in between. The CDR3 runs 15 residues. The germline V gene has CDR1 SGHRS and CDR2 YFSETQ. The CDR3 protein is CASSVQTGSSYEQYF. In nucleotides, the CDR3 is TGCGCCAGCAGCGTGCAGACAGGTAGCTCCTACGAGCAGTACTTC.

V gene TRBV9 combines with J gene TRBJ2-1; TRBD2 aligns across 8 bases. Per germline, CDR1 SGDLS and CDR2 YYNGEE. The CDR3 is made up of 13 amino acids. The trim removed 0 bases at V and 9 bases at J, leaving 2 bases unmatched. The CDR3: CASSVGAGGEQFF. DNA for the CDR3: TGTGCCAGCAGCGTAGGGGCGGGAGGTGAGCAGTTCTTC.

This clone came up once. The rearrangement links TRBV11-2 to TRBJ1-6; D uncertain. This CDR3 is 17 amino acids long. V was shortened by 0 bases and J by 3 bases, with 12 bases between the two germline ends. Germline CDR1 and CDR2: SGHAT and FQNNGV. The CDR3 sequence: CASSLDRFLDYNSPLHF. The CDR3 DNA follows: TGTGCCAGCAGCTTAGATCGGTTCTTAGACTATAATTCACCCCTCCACTTT. The full variable domain, with the rest looked up from reference TRBV11-2 and TRBJ1-6, is EAGVAQSPRYKIIEKRQSVAFWCNPISGHATLYWYQQILGQGPKLLIQFQNNGVVDDSQLPKDRFSAERLKGVDSTLKIQPAKLEDSAVYLCASSLDRFLDYNSPLHFGNGTRLTVT.

The chain combines TRBV5-6 with TRBJ1-2; 9 bases match TRBD1. Germline V lookup: CDR1 SGHDT, CDR2 YYEEEE. The CDR3 length is 13 residues. The J segment lost 5 bases and the V segment lost 4 bases, leaving 3 bases of the junction unmatched. The CDR3: CASSHDRGYGYTF. CDR3 nucleotide sequence: TGTGCCAGCAGCCATGACAGGGGGTATGGCTACACCTTC.

The CDR3 region has the DNA TGTGCCAGCAGCTCCGGGACAGAGAACACTGAAGCTTTCTTT. It encodes CASSSGTENTEAFF. The chain carries TRBV13 and TRBJ1-1; 7 bases fit TRBD1. V lost 4 bases, J lost 1 base, and 3 bases stayed unmatched. CDR3 size: 14 residues. The V gene's germline CDR1 is PRHDT and CDR2 FYEKMQ (reference sequence).

The CDR3 DNA reads TGTGCTAGTGGTTTGCCACCCGCACTGATGGACAGGGTAGATACGCAGTATTTT. It yields the protein CASGLPPALMDRVDTQYF. J is TRBJ2-3 and V is TRBV12-5; 8 positions match TRBD1. CDR1 and CDR2 from the germline V gene are LGHNT and FRNRAP. The length of the CDR3 is 18 residues. V shed 2 bases, J shed 5 bases, and the junction held 15 bases outside the gene matches.

CDR3 residues: CAGRQGTGELFF. The DNA of the CDR3 is TGTGCCGGAAGACAGGGGACCGGGGAGCTGTTTTTT. The chain couples TRBV19 to TRBJ2-2; 8 nucleotides align to TRBD1. This CDR3 is 12 amino acids long. Germline CDR1 is LNHDA and CDR2 is SQIVND (reference sequence). J was trimmed by 5 bases and V by 11 bases; bases with no gene match: 4.

The V gene is TRBV27, the J gene TRBJ2-5; 8 bases fit TRBD2. The CDR3 contains 15 residues. J lost 5 bases, V lost 5 bases, and 10 bases had no gene match. CDR1 and CDR2 (germline): MNHEY, SMNVEV (reference sequence). CDR3 nucleotides: TGTGCCAGCAGTCCCGGGACTAGTCACACGGAGACCCAGTACTTC. This encodes CASSPGTSHTETQYF.

This clone was recorded once. The CDR3 region has the DNA TGTGCCAGCAGCCTAGATCAGGGGGCCATGAACACTGAAGCTTTCTTT. This sequence encodes CASSLDQGAMNTEAFF. The rearrangement links TRBV7-6 to TRBJ1-1; TRBD1 matches 8 bases. This CDR3 is built from 16 residues. Germline CDR1 SGHVS, CDR2 FNYEAQ. The junction had 8 bases not matched to a gene; V was cut back by 5 bases and J by 0 bases.

This chain connects TRBV28 to TRBJ2-3; 8 nucleotides match TRBD2. Germline V gene lookup returns CDR1 MDHEN and CDR2 SYDVKM. V shed 3 bases and J 0 bases; nucleotides not matched to a gene: 11. CDR3 size: 18 residues. This CDR3 is CASSFPSGGGGSTDTQYF. DNA for the CDR3: TGTGCCAGCAGTTTCCCGTCGGGAGGGGGTGGGAGCACAGATACGCAGTATTTT.

The sample holds a few counts of this clone. This chain joins TRBV15 and TRBJ2-7; TRBD1 aligns across 9 bases. The junction had 1 base not matched to a gene; V was cut back by 1 base and J by 3 bases. Per germline, CDR1 LNHNV and CDR2 YYDKDF (reference sequence). CDR3 length equals 14 residues. CDR3 bases: TGTGCCACCAGCAGAGTGACAGGGGGCTACGAGCAGTACTTC. Translated: CATSRVTGGYEQYF.

The chain employs TRBV21-1 and TRBJ2-7; TRBD1 is the table's D call and was not checked against the DNA. TRBV21-1 corresponds to a pseudogene. This CDR3 is built from 15 residues. CDR3 amino acids: CASLPFTGFSYEQYF. The CDR3, as DNA: TGTGCCAGTTTGCCTTTTACAGGGTTCTCCTACGAGCAGTACTTC.

The chain recombines TRBV28 with TRBJ2-7, with 8 bases matching TRBD2. The CDR3 runs 13 residues. Germline CDR1 reads MDHEN; CDR2 reads SYDVKM. J lost 3 bases, V lost 5 bases, and 3 bases had no gene match. DNA for the CDR3: TGTGCCAGCAGTACTAGCGGCAACTACGAGCAGTACTTC. Residues: CASSTSGNYEQYF.

V gene TRBV5-1 combines with J gene TRBJ2-7; TRBD2 is a possible D gene (6 bases). Deletions cut 5 bases from V and 4 bases from J, with 13 bases between. The CDR3 loop spans 13 amino acids. Germline-derived CDR1 and CDR2 are SGHRS and YFSETQ. The CDR3 DNA reads as TGCGCCAGCAGGAAGCGGGCGGGTTACGAGCAGTACTTC. Translating it yields CASRKRAGYEQYF.

The chain is built from TRBV11-3 and TRBJ2-7, with a weak D call TRBD2 (7 bases). Trimming took off 3 bases at V and 5 bases at J, with 11 bases between the two ends. From germline, CDR1 is SGHNT and CDR2 YENEEA. CDR3 length equals 13 residues. The CDR3 nucleotides read TGTGCCAGCAGCTTCGGGGGGCCCGACGAGCAGTACTTC. This gives the protein CASSFGGPDEQYF.

The CDR3: CASSQGQGRTNEKLFF. The CDR3 bases are TGCGCCAGCAGCCAAGGCCAGGGCAGGACTAATGAAAAACTGTTTTTT. The chain has TRBV4-1 and TRBJ1-4; a weak D match, TRBD1 (5 bases). The CDR3 runs to 16 residues. Trimming shortened V by 1 base and J by 2 bases, and 11 bases separated the two germline ends. Germline V gene sequence: CDR1 MGHRA, CDR2 YSYEKL.

CDR3 residues: CASSLGQGLYF. CDR3 DNA: TGTGCCAGCAGTCTGGGACAGGGGTTATATTTT. The chain combines TRBV6-6 with TRBJ1-3; 10 bases are shared with TRBD1. The germline V gene encodes CDR1 MNHNY and CDR2 SVGAGI (reference sequence). The V and J ends lost 5 bases and 14 bases, in that order; junction bases with no gene match: 3. CDR3 length: 11 residues.

The chain links TRBV6-1 to TRBJ2-5; TRBD2 might be the D (7 bases). This CDR3 has 15 residues. The germline V gene has CDR1 MNHNS and CDR2 SASEGT. Trimming cost V 6 bases and J 5 bases, with 19 bases left between them. The CDR3 spells CASRPRGGAGETQYF. CDR3 nucleotide sequence: TGTGCCAGCAGGCCGCGCGGGGGCGCGGGCGAGACCCAGTACTTC.

V is TRBV27 and J is TRBJ2-3, with D uncertain. The V end lost 6 bases, the J end lost 0 bases, and 13 bases lay between the germline ends. The CDR3 runs 15 residues. The germline V gene has CDR1 MNHEY and CDR2 SMNVEV (reference sequence). The CDR3 region is CASSFGITSTDTQYF. The CDR3, as DNA: TGTGCCAGCAGCTTTGGCATTACAAGCACAGATACGCAGTATTTT.

The chain is built from TRBV4-1 and TRBJ2-4; 12 nucleotides match TRBD2. CDR1 is MGHRA, CDR2 YSYEKL, per germline. The CDR3 runs 19 residues. The V segment lost 2 bases and the J segment 3 bases; nucleotides outside the gene matches: 11. CDR3 sequence reads: CASSQFVMLAGGHKNIQYF. The CDR3 nucleotides read TGCGCCAGCAGCCAATTCGTTATGCTAGCGGGGGGGCACAAAAACATTCAGTACTTC.

This chain links TRBV12-5 with TRBJ2-1; 7 nucleotides agree with TRBD2. Per the germline V gene, CDR1 is LGHNT and CDR2 is FRNRAP. There are 11 residues in the CDR3. V was clipped by 6 bases and J by 13 bases; unmatched bases: 6. CDR3 protein: CASGIAGLQFF. CDR3 bases: TGTGCTAGTGGGATAGCGGGCTTACAGTTCTTC.

The V call is TRBV9, the J call TRBJ2-6; perhaps TRBD2 as D (6 bases). The V end was cut by 3 bases, the J end by 0 bases, with 13 bases between. This CDR3 is 17 amino acids long. From germline, CDR1 is SGDLS and CDR2 YYNGEE. DNA of the CDR3: TGTGCCAGCAGCGCGGGACTGATTAACTCTGGGGCCAACGTCCTGACTTTC. This codes for CASSAGLINSGANVLTF.

This chain links TRBV6-6 with TRBJ1-2; 9 nucleotides match TRBD1. The CDR3 contains 14 residues. Germline trimming cut 5 bases from V and 3 bases from J; bases unmatched to any gene: 4. Germline CDR1 is MNHNY and CDR2 is SVGAGI (reference sequence). CDR3 loop: CASSDRGNDYGYTF. The CDR3 nucleotides read TGTGCCAGCAGTGACAGGGGGAATGACTATGGCTACACCTTC.

This chain uses TRBV19 with TRBJ2-5; D might be TRBD2 (6 bases). The CDR3 spans 17 residues. CDR1 and CDR2 from the germline V gene are LNHDA and SQIVND (reference sequence). V was pared by 3 bases and J by 0 bases, with 17 bases between. Here the CDR3 DNA reads TGTGCCAGTAGTATTCGACTAGACATGTGGGACCAAGAGACCCAGTACTTC. Protein product: CASSIRLDMWDQETQYF.